The source of this T cell receptor beta chain is a study of shared clonotypes between healthy human individuals. Study results and limitations: Non-shared clonotypes had lower generation probabilities than clonotypes shared by all four sorted-subset donors.

Repertoires were generated with immunoSEQ multiplex PCR, while TCRdb's copy carries only in-frame clones and drops some. The sample yields around 1.5 million clones, around 98% seen once. Worth noting for this clone: Antigen unknown.

A CD45RA-negative memory subset and a CD45RA+ naive subset were separated from the CD4+ cells. The V gene end was trimmed by 7 bases and the J gene end by 5 bases; junction bases not matched to a gene: 9. The CDR3 runs 13 residues. Looked up from germline, CDR1 is SQVTM and CDR2 is ANQGSEA. The chain recombines TRBV29-1 with TRBJ1-1; 8 bases are shared with TRBD1. The TCR comes from a man in his thirties or forties in good health. Specimen: naive CD4+ T cells sorted from blood. As to subset: CD45RA+ positively selected. The CDR3 is CSGLRGLGTEAFF. The CDR3 coding sequence is TGCAGCGGACTCAGGGGGCTTGGGACTGAAGCTTTCTTT.